Listed below are T cell receptor beta chains from one sample, sequenced in a study of OX40 agonist ivuxolimab in advanced cancers. Method: immunoSEQ multiplex PCR; TCRdb's copy keeps in-frame clones and lacks some. The top ten hold over 5% of the sample, which has fewer than 80,000 clones, approximately 81% seen once. The sequencing used CD4+ or CD8+ T cells sorted from blood, collected in a trial of the OX40 agonist ivuxolimab. The receptors stem from an adult with an advanced solid tumor such as melanoma, head and neck, liver or kidney cancer. CDR3s leave out the opening cysteine and the closing phenylalanine or tryptophan.

J: TRBJ2-3
V: TRBV5-4
CDR3: ASSLVSGVPDTQY

J: TRBJ2-1
V: TRBV5-8
CDR3: ASSTSGTSDSRDEQF

J: TRBJ2-6
V: TRBV18
CDR3: ASSPPGGAGANVLT

J: TRBJ1-1
V: TRBV6-6
CDR3: ASSYGRGISTEAF

J: TRBJ1-6
V: TRBV18
CDR3: ASSPPGAPNSPLH

J: TRBJ1-1
V: TRBV28
CDR3: ASSSQDAGTEAF

J: TRBJ1-2
V: TRBV6-1
CDR3: ASSEEFTWGTIKGYT

J: TRBJ1-1
V: TRBV4-2
CDR3: ASSHRGANTEAF

J: TRBJ1-3
V: TRBV6-6
CDR3: ASRPGAGNTIY

J: TRBJ2-2
V: TRBV7-9
CDR3: ASSLRAANTGELF

J: TRBJ1-5
V: TRBV7-2
CDR3: ASSRGLNQPQH

J: TRBJ2-3
V: TRBV11-3
CDR3: ASSYVPTDTQY

J: TRBJ1-2
V: TRBV18
CDR3: ASSPQLGPNYYGYT

J: TRBJ1-4
V: TRBV6-6
CDR3: ASSYRQGGEKLF

J: TRBJ2-7
V: TRBV7-2
CDR3: ASSPRAGTYEQY

J: TRBJ1-5
V: TRBV4-3
CDR3: ASSQLRGGNQPQH

J: TRBJ1-2
V: TRBV6-5
CDR3: ASSSGGTDYGYT

J: TRBJ2-5
V: TRBV29-1
CDR3: SVARTDQETQY

J: TRBJ2-1
V: TRBV28
CDR3: ASIRAGASNEQF

J: TRBJ1-4
V: TRBV5-1
CDR3: ASSPGPNEKLF

J: TRBJ2-1
V: TRBV7-8
CDR3: ASSHFGGASYNEQF

J: TRBJ2-3
V: TRBV9
CDR3: ASSVGYSPSTDTQY

J: TRBJ2-1
V: TRBV5-4
CDR3: ASSPSGGFSYNEQF

J: TRBJ1-2
V: TRBV2
CDR3: ASIDRGNYGYT

J: TRBJ1-5
V: TRBV5-1
CDR3: ASSSNTDQPQH

J: TRBJ2-2
V: TRBV12-5
CDR3: ASGLVPRWGQESNTGELF

J: TRBJ1-2
V: TRBV19
CDR3: ASRKGQGSIYGYT

J: TRBJ1-3
V: TRBV25-1
CDR3: ASSESGISGNTIY

J: TRBJ1-1
V: TRBV6-1
CDR3: AISESRAGDGLEAF